The clone carrying this TCR beta chain has more than one count but fewer than ten. Its target is unknown. The data stem from a study of beta chain features in type 1 diabetes. Turning to the study itself: Cells sorted and examined across all samples totaled 90 million to 120 million. Study outcomes and limitations: Patients and controls would share equally any PCR tilt toward shorter templates. The naive, central memory and Treg TCRB repertoires of patients appeared to be more similar to one another than those of healthy donors.

Expressed TCRB transcripts got sequenced, as all isolated RNA was reverse transcribed. Assay used: immunoSEQ multiplex PCR; TCRdb lists only in-frame clones, some missing. The profile shows nearly 350,000 clones, approximately 8.2% of them singletons. The V end lost 3 bases, the J end lost 4 bases, and 19 bases lay between the germline ends. This CDR3 region has 16 residues. In germline, CDR1 is SQVTM, CDR2 ANQGSEA. The V call is TRBV29-1, the J call TRBJ2-1; TRBD2 is a possible D gene (5 bases). Source material: central memory CD4+ T cells from blood. The receptor was isolated from a woman aged 18-30 years in good health. The CDR3 reads CSVDYSGAGRYNEQFF. As DNA, the CDR3 is TGCAGCGTTGACTACAGCGGAGCCGGCCGTTACAATGAGCAGTTCTTC.